The rows below give T cell receptor beta chains drawn from one sample of a study of early T cells in non-severe SARS-CoV-2 infection. TCRdb analysed the 5' RACE reads with MiXCR anew, one entry per CDR3 protein. The sample has about 44,000 distinct CDR3 sequences; 20% to 25% are singletons. The sample was whole blood, taken at baseline. The receptors derive from an adult who was a healthcare worker with PCR-confirmed SARS-CoV-2 infection or an uninfected control (not recorded which). Each CDR3 is given with its conserved first and last residue. The order of the fields is J gene, D gene, V gene, clone size, CDR3 protein, CDR3 DNA. The D gene is left open where the match is weak. Clone size appears in some rows only: once, few, many, or a class for an expanded clone.

j_call: TRBJ2-7; d_call: .; v_call: TRBV4-1; clone_size: .; cdr3_aa: CASSQTLTYEQYF; cdr3_nt: TGCGCCAGCAGCCAGACACTTACCTACGAGCAGTACTTC
j_call: TRBJ2-5; d_call: TRBD2; v_call: TRBV3-1; clone_size: .; cdr3_aa: CASSHTSGGDQETQYF; cdr3_nt: TGTGCCAGCAGCCACACCAGCGGGGGGGACCAAGAGACCCAGTACTTC
j_call: TRBJ1-2; d_call: .; v_call: TRBV2; clone_size: .; cdr3_aa: CASSDGFYYGYTF; cdr3_nt: TGTGCCAGCAGTGATGGGTTTTACTATGGCTACACCTTC
j_call: TRBJ2-3; d_call: .; v_call: TRBV9; clone_size: .; cdr3_aa: CASSVASAASTDTQYF; cdr3_nt: TGTGCCAGCAGCGTAGCTTCGGCTGCTAGCACAGATACGCAGTATTTT
j_call: TRBJ2-7; d_call: TRBD1; v_call: TRBV7-3; clone_size: .; cdr3_aa: CASSLLRGQGESQAYEQYF; cdr3_nt: TGTGCCAGCAGCCTCCTCCGAGGACAGGGAGAATCCCAAGCCTACGAGCAGTACTTC
j_call: TRBJ1-5; d_call: .; v_call: TRBV20-1; clone_size: .; cdr3_aa: CSARDLNINQPQHF; cdr3_nt: TGCAGTGCTAGAGATTTAAACATAAATCAGCCCCAGCATTTT
j_call: TRBJ2-1; d_call: TRBD1; v_call: TRBV20-1; clone_size: .; cdr3_aa: CSARGTVIFEQFF; cdr3_nt: TGCAGTGCCAGGGGGACGGTAATTTTTGAGCAGTTCTTC
j_call: TRBJ2-7; d_call: TRBD2; v_call: TRBV5-1; clone_size: .; cdr3_aa: CASSWTLAGATYEQYF; cdr3_nt: TGCGCCAGCAGCTGGACTCTAGCGGGGGCCACCTACGAGCAGTACTTC
j_call: TRBJ2-4; d_call: .; v_call: TRBV13; clone_size: few; cdr3_aa: CASSQDRNIQYF; cdr3_nt: TGTGCCAGCAGTCAGGACAGAAACATTCAGTACTTC
j_call: TRBJ2-2; d_call: .; v_call: TRBV9; clone_size: few; cdr3_aa: CASSVAGSNTGELFF; cdr3_nt: TGTGCCAGCAGCGTAGCTGGGAGCAACACCGGGGAGCTGTTTTTT
j_call: TRBJ2-1; d_call: TRBD1; v_call: TRBV11-2; clone_size: few; cdr3_aa: CASSLGQKYNEQFF; cdr3_nt: TGTGCCAGCAGCTTGGGACAGAAGTACAATGAGCAGTTCTTC
j_call: TRBJ1-1; d_call: .; v_call: TRBV5-1; clone_size: .; cdr3_aa: CASSGAYEAFF; cdr3_nt: TGCGCCAGCTCAGGGGCATATGAAGCTTTCTTT
j_call: TRBJ2-1; d_call: TRBD1; v_call: TRBV27; clone_size: .; cdr3_aa: CASSLGDRYNEQFF; cdr3_nt: TGTGCCAGCAGTTTAGGGGACAGATACAATGAGCAGTTCTTC
j_call: TRBJ1-2; d_call: .; v_call: TRBV29-1; clone_size: .; cdr3_aa: CSVARGRGYTF; cdr3_nt: TGCAGCGTTGCAAGGGGCCGAGGCTACACCTTC
j_call: TRBJ1-1; d_call: .; v_call: TRBV6-5; clone_size: .; cdr3_aa: CASKSDRRNTEAFF; cdr3_nt: TGTGCCAGCAAATCAGACAGGCGAAACACTGAAGCTTTCTTT
j_call: TRBJ2-7; d_call: TRBD1; v_call: TRBV5-1; clone_size: .; cdr3_aa: CASSLEGTAYEQYF; cdr3_nt: TGCGCCAGCAGCTTGGAAGGGACAGCCTACGAGCAGTACTTC
j_call: TRBJ1-5; d_call: TRBD1; v_call: TRBV2; clone_size: many; cdr3_aa: CASRDTGAEPQHF; cdr3_nt: TGTGCCAGCAGGGACACAGGGGCTGAGCCCCAGCATTTT
j_call: TRBJ2-1; d_call: .; v_call: TRBV4-1; clone_size: .; cdr3_aa: CASSQEDPRNLYNEQFF; cdr3_nt: TGCGCCAGCAGCCAAGAGGATCCCAGAAACCTTTACAATGAGCAGTTCTTC
j_call: TRBJ2-7; d_call: TRBD2; v_call: TRBV29-1; clone_size: few; cdr3_aa: CSVGPGLPAYEQYF; cdr3_nt: TGCAGCGTCGGACCGGGACTACCAGCCTACGAGCAGTACTTC
j_call: TRBJ2-7; d_call: TRBD2; v_call: TRBV30; clone_size: .; cdr3_aa: CAWSASGDYEQYF; cdr3_nt: TGTGCCTGGAGCGCTAGCGGGGACTACGAGCAGTACTTC
j_call: TRBJ1-2; d_call: .; v_call: TRBV4-3; clone_size: .; cdr3_aa: CASSQSQANYGYTF; cdr3_nt: TGCGCCAGCAGCCAATCACAGGCGAACTATGGCTACACCTTC
j_call: TRBJ2-7; d_call: TRBD2; v_call: TRBV10-3; clone_size: many; cdr3_aa: CAISDTALSLLAGARDEQYF; cdr3_nt: TGTGCCATCAGTGACACCGCCCTTTCATTACTAGCGGGGGCAAGAGACGAGCAGTACTTC
j_call: TRBJ1-2; d_call: .; v_call: TRBV20-1; clone_size: medium-sized; cdr3_aa: CSARDLGRNYGYTF; cdr3_nt: TGCAGTGCTAGAGATCTGGGCAGAAACTATGGCTACACCTTC
j_call: TRBJ2-7; d_call: TRBD1; v_call: TRBV5-4; clone_size: .; cdr3_aa: CASSLFGTASYEQYF; cdr3_nt: TGTGCCAGCAGCTTGTTCGGGACAGCATCCTACGAGCAGTACTTC
j_call: TRBJ1-2; d_call: .; v_call: TRBV12-3/TRBV12-4; clone_size: .; cdr3_aa: CASSDGGAGYTF; cdr3_nt: TGTGCCAGCAGTGACGGGGGGGCTGGCTACACCTTC
j_call: TRBJ1-5; d_call: TRBD1; v_call: TRBV6-1; clone_size: few; cdr3_aa: CASIEWDRGPLGRPQHF; cdr3_nt: TGTGCCAGCATTGAATGGGACAGGGGGCCCTTAGGCCGGCCCCAGCATTTT
j_call: TRBJ2-2; d_call: .; v_call: TRBV7-2; clone_size: few; cdr3_aa: CASSPMLASAGELFF; cdr3_nt: TGTGCCAGCAGCCCGATGCTAGCGTCGGCCGGGGAGCTGTTTTTT
j_call: TRBJ2-7; d_call: .; v_call: TRBV7-8; clone_size: many; cdr3_aa: CASSLVGNFGEQYF; cdr3_nt: TGTGCCAGCAGCTTAGTGGGGAATTTCGGGGAGCAGTACTTC
j_call: TRBJ2-7; d_call: .; v_call: TRBV7-6; clone_size: few; cdr3_aa: CASSVDRYEQYF; cdr3_nt: TGTGCCAGCAGCGTAGACAGATACGAGCAGTACTTC
j_call: TRBJ1-2; d_call: .; v_call: TRBV6-5; clone_size: .; cdr3_aa: CASSYSRQPNYGYTF; cdr3_nt: TGTGCCAGCAGTTACTCGAGGCAGCCTAACTATGGCTACACCTTC
j_call: TRBJ2-2; d_call: .; v_call: TRBV12-3/TRBV12-4; clone_size: .; cdr3_aa: CASSPSGIGELFF; cdr3_nt: TGTGCCAGCAGCCCCTCGGGTATCGGGGAGCTGTTTTTT
j_call: TRBJ1-5; d_call: .; v_call: TRBV20-1; clone_size: few; cdr3_aa: CSARTGWDNQPQHF; cdr3_nt: TGCAGTGCTAGAACAGGTTGGGACAATCAGCCCCAGCATTTT
j_call: TRBJ1-5; d_call: .; v_call: TRBV20-1; clone_size: few; cdr3_aa: CSAPVHGGNNQPQHF; cdr3_nt: TGCAGTGCTCCTGTACACGGGGGGAACAATCAGCCCCAGCATTTT
j_call: TRBJ2-7; d_call: .; v_call: TRBV7-9; clone_size: many; cdr3_aa: CASSLSPPEQYF; cdr3_nt: TGTGCCAGCAGCTTAAGCCCGCCCGAGCAGTACTTC
j_call: TRBJ1-1; d_call: .; v_call: TRBV24-1; clone_size: few; cdr3_aa: CATSDTPSLLLNTEAFF; cdr3_nt: TGTGCCACCAGTGATACCCCCAGCCTACTCCTGAACACTGAAGCTTTCTTT
j_call: TRBJ1-2; d_call: TRBD1; v_call: TRBV29-1; clone_size: .; cdr3_aa: CSAPDWDRESDGYTF; cdr3_nt: TGCAGCGCCCCCGACTGGGACAGGGAATCAGATGGCTACACCTTC
j_call: TRBJ2-7; d_call: .; v_call: TRBV25-1; clone_size: few; cdr3_aa: CASSVGLSPYEQYF; cdr3_nt: TGTGCCAGCAGTGTTGGGCTTTCCCCCTACGAGCAGTACTTC
j_call: TRBJ2-3; d_call: TRBD1; v_call: TRBV12-3/TRBV12-4; clone_size: few; cdr3_aa: CASRTGGGSDTQYF; cdr3_nt: TGTGCCAGCAGGACAGGGGGCGGGTCAGATACGCAGTATTTT
j_call: TRBJ2-3; d_call: .; v_call: TRBV9; clone_size: .; cdr3_aa: CASSVGGVPFTDTQYF; cdr3_nt: TGTGCCAGCAGCGTAGGGGGGGTCCCATTCACAGATACGCAGTATTTT
j_call: TRBJ1-4; d_call: .; v_call: TRBV19; clone_size: .; cdr3_aa: CASSTRQVFSEKLFF; cdr3_nt: TGTGCCAGTAGTACTCGTCAGGTCTTTAGCGAAAAACTGTTTTTT
j_call: TRBJ2-5; d_call: .; v_call: TRBV6-1; clone_size: .; cdr3_aa: CASIDYSYYQETQYF; cdr3_nt: TGTGCCAGCATCGACTACTCTTACTATCAAGAGACCCAGTACTTC
j_call: TRBJ1-2; d_call: .; v_call: TRBV3-1; clone_size: few; cdr3_aa: CASSQVIQSGYTF; cdr3_nt: TGTGCCAGCAGCCAAGTAATACAGTCTGGCTACACCTTC
j_call: TRBJ1-2; d_call: .; v_call: TRBV7-2; clone_size: .; cdr3_aa: CASSLDYGHYTF; cdr3_nt: TGTGCCAGCAGCTTAGATTATGGGCACTACACCTTC
j_call: TRBJ2-7; d_call: .; v_call: TRBV25-1; clone_size: few; cdr3_aa: CASTQTGPPYEQYF; cdr3_nt: TGTGCCAGCACACAAACAGGGCCCCCCTACGAGCAGTACTTC
j_call: TRBJ2-6; d_call: TRBD1; v_call: TRBV7-6; clone_size: .; cdr3_aa: CASSSDRALGANVLTF; cdr3_nt: TGTGCCAGCAGTTCGGACAGGGCACTTGGGGCCAACGTCCTGACTTTC
j_call: TRBJ2-1; d_call: TRBD2; v_call: TRBV7-8; clone_size: few; cdr3_aa: CASSLVQTSGAYNEQFF; cdr3_nt: TGTGCCAGCAGCTTAGTCCAGACTAGCGGGGCCTACAATGAGCAGTTCTTC
j_call: TRBJ1-2; d_call: .; v_call: TRBV6-2/TRBV6-3; clone_size: .; cdr3_aa: CASRNGGATNYGYTF; cdr3_nt: TGTGCCAGCAGGAATGGAGGGGCGACTAACTATGGCTACACCTTC
j_call: TRBJ1-2; d_call: .; v_call: TRBV6-1; clone_size: .; cdr3_aa: CASGGLEAESYGYTF; cdr3_nt: TGTGCCAGCGGAGGATTAGAGGCGGAGTCCTATGGCTACACCTTC
j_call: TRBJ2-3; d_call: TRBD2; v_call: TRBV3-1; clone_size: once; cdr3_aa: CASSRTSGGMGDTQYF; cdr3_nt: TGTGCCAGCAGCCGGACTAGCGGGGGCATGGGAGATACGCAGTATTTT
j_call: TRBJ1-3; d_call: .; v_call: TRBV10-3; clone_size: many; cdr3_aa: CAITGASGNTIYF; cdr3_nt: TGTGCCATCACGGGAGCCTCTGGAAACACCATATATTTT
j_call: TRBJ2-2; d_call: TRBD1; v_call: TRBV6-1; clone_size: few; cdr3_aa: CASNRDRGRTGELFF; cdr3_nt: TGTGCCAGCAATAGGGACAGGGGGCGGACCGGGGAGCTGTTTTTT
j_call: TRBJ2-3; d_call: .; v_call: TRBV27; clone_size: .; cdr3_aa: CASSLWSSSTDTQYF; cdr3_nt: TGTGCCAGCAGTTTGTGGAGTTCTAGCACAGATACGCAGTATTTT
j_call: TRBJ1-5; d_call: TRBD1; v_call: TRBV6-5; clone_size: .; cdr3_aa: CASGRGDSNQPQHF; cdr3_nt: TGTGCCAGCGGCAGGGGGGATAGCAATCAGCCCCAGCATTTT
j_call: TRBJ2-2; d_call: .; v_call: TRBV7-6; clone_size: many; cdr3_aa: CASSTPTGELFF; cdr3_nt: TGTGCCAGCAGCACCCCCACCGGGGAGCTGTTTTTT
j_call: TRBJ2-4; d_call: TRBD2; v_call: TRBV9; clone_size: .; cdr3_aa: CASSPTSGDIQYF; cdr3_nt: TGTGCCAGCAGCCCGACTAGCGGGGACATTCAGTACTTC
j_call: TRBJ1-1; d_call: .; v_call: TRBV18; clone_size: .; cdr3_aa: CASSPGTQNTEAFF; cdr3_nt: TGTGCCAGCTCACCAGGGACACAGAACACTGAAGCTTTCTTT
j_call: TRBJ2-1; d_call: .; v_call: TRBV11-2; clone_size: many; cdr3_aa: CASSYGAGNEQFF; cdr3_nt: TGTGCCAGCAGCTACGGCGCGGGCAATGAGCAGTTCTTC
j_call: TRBJ1-4; d_call: .; v_call: TRBV11-1; clone_size: .; cdr3_aa: CASSADSEKLFF; cdr3_nt: TGTGCCAGCAGCGCGGACAGTGAAAAACTGTTTTTT
j_call: TRBJ2-1; d_call: .; v_call: TRBV20-1; clone_size: few; cdr3_aa: CSARSGSHNEQFF; cdr3_nt: TGCAGTGCTAGGAGCGGGTCACACAATGAGCAGTTCTTC